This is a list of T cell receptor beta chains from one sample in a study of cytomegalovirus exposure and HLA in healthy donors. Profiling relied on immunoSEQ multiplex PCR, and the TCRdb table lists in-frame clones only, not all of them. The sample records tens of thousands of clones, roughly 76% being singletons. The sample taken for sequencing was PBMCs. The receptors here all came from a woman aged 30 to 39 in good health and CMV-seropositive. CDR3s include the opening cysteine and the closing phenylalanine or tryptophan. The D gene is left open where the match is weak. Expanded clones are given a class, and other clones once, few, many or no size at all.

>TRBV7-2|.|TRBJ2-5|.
CASSSGTRETQYF
TGTGCCAGCAGCTCCGGGACTCGGGAGACCCAGTACTTC
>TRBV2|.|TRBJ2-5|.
CASSEANTQETQYF
TGTGCCAGCAGTGAAGCGAACACGCAAGAGACCCAGTACTTC
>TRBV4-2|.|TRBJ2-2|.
CASSQESHPSWSGELFF
TGTGCCAGCAGCCAAGAGAGTCACCCAAGCTGGTCCGGGGAGCTGTTTTTT
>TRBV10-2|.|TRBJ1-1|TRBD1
CASANRGDTEAFF
TGCGCCAGCGCCAACAGGGGAGACACTGAAGCTTTCTTT
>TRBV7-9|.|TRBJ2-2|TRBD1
CAIRPGGTNTGELFF
TGTGCCATCAGACCAGGGGGCACGAACACCGGGGAGCTGTTTTTT
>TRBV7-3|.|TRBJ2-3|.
CASSLLVTDTQYF
TGTGCCAGCAGCTTACTTGTCACAGATACGCAGTATTTT
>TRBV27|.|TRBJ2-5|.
CASSHRVDETQYF
TGTGCCAGCAGTCACAGGGTGGACGAGACCCAGTACTTC
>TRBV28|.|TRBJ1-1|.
CATREQGSLNPEAFF
TGTGCCACCAGGGAACAGGGTTCGCTTAATCCTGAAGCTTTCTTT
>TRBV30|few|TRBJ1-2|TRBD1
CAWSVPPGQGNYGYTF
TGTGCCTGGAGTGTACCCCCGGGACAGGGGAACTATGGCTACACCTTC
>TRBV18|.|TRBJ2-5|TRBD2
CASSGLEETQYF
TGTGCCAGCTCAGGACTAGAGGAGACCCAGTACTTC
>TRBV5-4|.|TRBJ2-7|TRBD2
CSSSLGPGGGNEQYF
TGTTCCAGCAGCTTGGGGCCTGGGGGGGGGAACGAGCAGTACTTC
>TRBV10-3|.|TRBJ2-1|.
CAISELATNEQFF
TGTGCCATCAGTGAGTTAGCAACGAATGAGCAGTTCTTC
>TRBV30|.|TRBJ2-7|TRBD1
CAWSARTGNYEQYF
TGTGCCTGGAGTGCGAGGACAGGCAACTACGAGCAGTACTTC
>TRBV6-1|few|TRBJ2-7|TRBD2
CASSERLAGGYEQYF
TGTGCCAGCAGTGAACGGCTAGCGGGAGGGTACGAGCAGTACTTC
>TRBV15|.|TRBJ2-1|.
CATSRAPRDNEQFF
TGTGCCACCAGCAGAGCTCCACGGGACAATGAGCAGTTCTTC
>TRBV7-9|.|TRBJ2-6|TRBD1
CASSLDRVGANVLTF
TGTGCCAGCAGCCTGGACAGGGTTGGGGCCAACGTCCTGACTTTC
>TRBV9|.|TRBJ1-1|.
CASSVAGYDTEAFF
TGTGCCAGCAGCGTAGCAGGGTACGACACTGAAGCTTTCTTT